The 24 T cell receptor beta chains listed next were all sequenced from one sample in a study of blood T cell repertoires in COVID-19. Profiled with immunoSEQ multiplex PCR; TCRdb holds only in-frame clones, not every one. The top ten clones hold roughly 5.1% of a sample with about 87,000 clones, 85% to 90% of them seen once. Sample: peripheral blood. The receptors derive from a man aged 35 to 55 with acute or convalescent COVID-19.

The V call is TRBV5-4, the J call TRBJ2-6; perhaps TRBD2 as D (5 bases). Looked up from germline, CDR1 is SGHNT and CDR2 is YYREEE (reference sequence). Trimming pared 5 bases from V and 2 bases from J, leaving 11 bases between. The CDR3 has 15 amino acids. CDR3 sequence: CASRGPGAGANVLTF. CDR3 nucleotide sequence: TGTGCCAGCAGGGGCCCCGGGGCTGGGGCCAACGTCCTGACTTTC.

J is TRBJ2-7 and V is TRBV5-5; weak D call: TRBD2 (5 bases). V was cut by 0 bases and J by 2 bases, with 9 bases left in between. CDR1 and CDR2 (germline): SGHKS, YYEKEE (reference sequence). This CDR3 has 14 residues. CDR3 DNA: TGTGCCAGCAGCTTGGCCTTCGGGGCCTACGAGCAGTACTTC. This translates into CASSLAFGAYEQYF. Together with reference TRBV5-5 and TRBJ2-7, the CDR3 gives the full variable domain: DAGVTQSPTHLIKTRGQQVTLRCSPISGHKSVSWYQQVLGQGPQFIFQYYEKEERGRGNFPDRFSARQFPNYSSELNVNALLLGDSALYLCASSLAFGAYEQYFGPGTRLTVT.

This clone was counted a single time. The rearrangement links TRBV27 to TRBJ1-2; unclear D gene. V gave up 6 bases and J gave up 3 bases, with 11 bases separating them. The CDR3 sequence is 13 residues long. CDR1 and CDR2 from the germline V gene are MNHEY and SMNVEV (reference sequence). The DNA of the CDR3 is TGTGCCAGCAGGCAGCGGGGTGACTATGGCTACACCTTC. Translating gives CASRQRGDYGYTF.

The gene calls are TRBV6-5 and TRBJ2-7, with 13 bases fitting TRBD2. The CDR3 loop spans 14 amino acids. Germline CDR1 is MNHEY and CDR2 is SVGAGI. V gave up 5 bases and J gave up 7 bases; unmatched junction bases: 5. CDR3 sequence reads: CASSPPGLAGEQYF. The CDR3 DNA sequence: TGTGCCAGCAGTCCGCCGGGACTAGCGGGAGAGCAGTACTTC.

The chain combines TRBV15 with TRBJ1-2; perhaps TRBD1 as D (6 bases). V was cut by 3 bases and J by 0 bases, with 11 bases left in between. Looked up from germline, CDR1 is LNHNV and CDR2 is YYDKDF (reference sequence). The CDR3 extends over 15 amino acids. CDR3 sequence: CATSRNRVANYGYTF. Here the CDR3 DNA reads TGTGCCACCAGCAGGAACAGGGTTGCTAACTATGGCTACACCTTC. The complete variable domain, with remaining parts taken from reference TRBV15 and TRBJ1-2, reads DAMVIQNPRYQVTQFGKPVTLSCSQTLNHNVMYWYQQKSSQAPKLLFHYYDKDFNNEADTPDNFQSRRPNTSFCFLDIRSPGLGDTAMYLCATSRNRVANYGYTFGSGTRLTVV.

The V call is TRBV5-6, the J call TRBJ2-3; possible D gene TRBD1, 5 bases. Germline CDR1 is SGHDT and CDR2 is YYEEEE. V was clipped by 0 bases and J by 4 bases, with 18 bases between them. This CDR3 contains 17 residues. The CDR3 spells CASSLAGGSGYADTQYF. DNA for the CDR3: TGTGCCAGCAGCTTGGCCGGTGGTTCAGGGTATGCAGATACGCAGTATTTT.

The chain links TRBV29-1 to TRBJ1-2; D remains ambiguous. The CDR3 spans 10 residues. From germline, CDR1 is SQVTM and CDR2 ANQGSEA. The V end was cut by 2 bases, the J end by 8 bases, with 6 bases between. DNA of the CDR3: TGCAGCGTTGAATCTGCGGGCTACACCTTC. This gives the protein CSVESAGYTF.

The chain has TRBV5-1 and TRBJ2-1; 7 bases fit TRBD1. This CDR3 has 14 residues. Trimming at V came to 2 bases and at J to 4 bases, leaving 3 bases not matched to a gene. Looked up from germline, CDR1 is SGHRS and CDR2 is YFSETQ. The CDR3 sequence: CASSLTGQYNEQFF. DNA for the CDR3: TGCGCCAGCAGCTTAACGGGACAGTACAATGAGCAGTTCTTC.

The chain carries TRBV9 and TRBJ2-1; 8 bases match TRBD2. V was pared by 0 bases and J by 9 bases, with 11 bases of the junction left unmatched. The V gene's germline CDR1 is SGDLS and CDR2 YYNGEE. The length of the CDR3 is 16 residues. The CDR3 spells CASSVVVSLGGAEQFF. The CDR3 nucleotides are TGTGCCAGCAGCGTAGTCGTATCTCTCGGGGGGGCTGAGCAGTTCTTC.

The gene calls are TRBV6-1 and TRBJ2-1, with D maybe TRBD1 (6 bases). Trimming cost V 3 bases and J 4 bases, with 10 bases left between them. The CDR3 sequence is 14 residues long. Germline CDR1 MNHNS, CDR2 SASEGT. The CDR3 loop is CASSDGTPYNEQFF. Written as DNA, the CDR3 is TGTGCCAGCAGTGACGGGACACCATACAATGAGCAGTTCTTC.

This clone has only one observation. The CDR3 nucleotides are TGTGCCAGCAGCCCTAGACTAGACGCGAACACCGGGGAGCTGTTTTTT. It translates to CASSPRLDANTGELFF. The chain joins TRBV9 to TRBJ2-2; possibly TRBD2 for D (6 bases). Trimming shortened V by 4 bases and J by 0 bases, and 13 bases separated the two germline ends. The CDR3 spans 16 residues. Germline CDR1 is SGDLS and CDR2 is YYNGEE.

V gene TRBV24-1 combines with J gene TRBJ2-7; the D gene is possibly TRBD2 (6 bases). Germline values: CDR1 KGHDR, CDR2 SFDVKD. Between the trimmed V and J ends, which lost 2 bases and 10 bases, there was a span of 14 bases. This CDR3 spans 13 amino acids. The CDR3 loop reads CATSDSQLAPQYF. The CDR3 nucleotides are TGTGCCACCAGTGATTCACAACTAGCTCCCCAGTACTTC.

V usage is TRBV14 and J usage is TRBJ2-1; TRBD2 matches 8 bases. Per germline, CDR1 SGHDN and CDR2 FVKESK. The CDR3 runs 17 residues. The ends lost 4 bases at V and 6 bases at J; junction bases unmatched: 14. CDR3 protein: CASSPGLAVMSRNEQFF. CDR3 nucleotide sequence: TGTGCCAGCAGCCCCGGACTAGCAGTAATGTCTCGCAATGAGCAGTTCTTC. Variable domain in full (rest from reference TRBV14 and TRBJ2-1): EAGVTQFPSHSVIEKGQTVTLRCDPISGHDNLYWYRRVMGKEIKFLLHFVKESKQDESGMPNNRFLAERTGGTYSTLKVQPAELEDSGVYFCASSPGLAVMSRNEQFFGPGTRLTVL.

This chain links TRBV18 with TRBJ1-5; D call uncertain. Germline V CDR1 and CDR2: KGHSH, LQKENI. The V end lost 6 bases, the J end lost 1 base, and 10 bases lay between the germline ends. The CDR3 covers 14 residues. CDR3 DNA: TGTGCCAGCTCGCGAGAGCGGAGCAATCAGCCCCAGCATTTT. Translation gives CASSRERSNQPQHF.

The V gene is TRBV2, the J gene TRBJ2-5, with 9 bases fitting TRBD1. The CDR3 runs to 14 residues. CDR1 SNHLY and CDR2 FYNNEI come from the germline V gene. The trim removed 3 bases at V and 5 bases at J, leaving 4 bases unmatched. CDR3 DNA sequence: TGTGCCAGCAGTGACGGACAGGGGTGGGAGACCCAGTACTTC. This gives the protein CASSDGQGWETQYF. Supplemented by reference TRBV2 and TRBJ2-5, the full variable domain reads EPEVTQTPSHQVTQMGQEVILRCVPISNHLYFYWYRQILGQKVEFLVSFYNNEISEKSEIFDDQFSVERPDGSNFTLKIRSTKLEDSAMYFCASSDGQGWETQYFGPGTRLLVL.

This clone is a singleton in its sample. This chain uses TRBV30 with TRBJ1-5; weak D call: TRBD1 (5 bases). Germline CDR1 and CDR2: GTSNPN and SVGIG (reference sequence). The CDR3 is made up of 15 amino acids. V dropped 5 bases and J dropped 1 base, with 15 bases sitting between them. DNA for the CDR3: TGTGCCTGGGGGGAAGGGGTTCGGAGCAATCAGCCCCAGCATTTT. This translates into CAWGEGVRSNQPQHF.

This sequence joins TRBV7-2 and TRBJ1-6; D not resolved. V was pared by 6 bases and J by 5 bases, with 14 bases between. Germline CDR1 is SGHTA and CDR2 is FQGNSA. The CDR3 spans 15 residues. The CDR3 nucleotides are TGTGCCAGCAGGCGGCGGACGGGAGATAATTCACCCCTCCACTTT. Its translation: CASRRRTGDNSPLHF.

The chain uses TRBV9 and TRBJ2-1; 8 positions match TRBD1. After removal of 3 bases from V and 4 bases from J, the junction contained 9 bases not matched to a gene. The CDR3 covers 16 residues. Germline-derived CDR1 and CDR2 are SGDLS and YYNGEE. CDR3 sequence reads: CASSASSGQGYNEQFF. In DNA form, the CDR3 reads TGTGCCAGCAGCGCCTCCTCTGGACAGGGTTACAATGAGCAGTTCTTC. The variable domain in full, completed from reference TRBV9 and TRBJ2-1, reads DSGVTQTPKHLITATGQRVTLRCSPRSGDLSVYWYQQSLDQGLQFLIQYYNGEERAKGNILERFSAQQFPDLHSELNLSSLELGDSALYFCASSASSGQGYNEQFFGPGTRLTVL.

The rearrangement joins TRBV7-9 to TRBJ2-2; D gene unclear. Trimming removed 1 base from V and 7 bases from J, with 7 bases in between. Germline CDR1 SEHNR, CDR2 FQNEAQ (reference sequence). The CDR3 is 13 amino acids. Here the CDR3 reads CASSLVVVGELFF. DNA of the CDR3: TGTGCCAGCAGCTTAGTCGTTGTCGGGGAGCTGTTTTTT.

The chain joins TRBV4-3 to TRBJ1-2; a possible D gene is TRBD1 (6 bases). This CDR3 is 15 amino acids long. Trimming pared 1 base from V and 4 bases from J, leaving 13 bases between. Germline values: CDR1 LGHNA, CDR2 YSLEER. This CDR3 reads CASSQGGGDTYGYTF. DNA of the CDR3: TGCGCCAGCAGCCAAGGGGGAGGGGACACCTATGGCTACACCTTC.

This chain connects TRBV25-1 to TRBJ1-3, with D perhaps matching TRBD1 (6 bases). CDR1 and CDR2 from the germline V gene are MGHDK and SYGVNS. The CDR3 consists of 17 residues. Between the trimmed V and J ends, which lost 3 bases and 0 bases, there was a span of 15 bases. The CDR3 loop reads CASSDTRGWGSGNTIYF. CDR3 coding DNA: TGTGCCAGCAGTGATACCAGGGGCTGGGGCTCTGGAAACACCATATATTTT.

The chain joins TRBV5-5 to TRBJ2-2, with 7 nucleotides matching TRBD2. Germline V gene sequence: CDR1 SGHKS, CDR2 YYEKEE (reference sequence). The CDR3 spans 16 residues. V shed 2 bases, J shed 4 bases, and the junction held 8 bases outside the gene matches. The CDR3 sequence: CASSLTWDYSTGELFF. CDR3 coding DNA: TGTGCCAGCAGCTTAACCTGGGACTACTCCACCGGGGAGCTGTTTTTT.

The chain links TRBV6-2 or TRBV6-3 to TRBJ2-3; tentatively, D is TRBD2 (5 bases). Per germline, CDR1 MNHEY and CDR2 SVGEGT. The CDR3 contains 17 residues. V dropped 5 bases and J dropped 0 bases, with 18 bases sitting between them. Here the CDR3 reads CASSPLWGAPSTDTQYF. The DNA for the CDR3 is TGTGCCAGCAGTCCGCTTTGGGGAGCCCCTAGCACAGATACGCAGTATTTT.

V gene TRBV7-2 combines with J gene TRBJ2-7; 9 bases fit TRBD1. Germline V gene lookup returns CDR1 SGHTA and CDR2 FQGNSA. CDR3 size: 17 residues. The trim removed 3 bases at V and 0 bases at J, leaving 9 bases unmatched. CDR3 sequence: CASSFQSRTGDSYEQYF. CDR3 nucleotide sequence: TGTGCCAGCAGCTTCCAAAGCCGGACAGGGGACTCCTACGAGCAGTACTTC.